The source of this TCR beta chain is a study of Ad26.COV2.S vaccination and SARS-CoV-2 variants (dated by TCRdb to the early 2020s). As for the study more broadly: The specificity and breadth of SARS-CoV-2-reactive T cell receptors after Ad26.COV2.S vaccination were assessed by TCRbeta repertoire sequencing. A total of approximately 32 samples were included in the TCR-sequenced set, comprising around 19 Ad26.COV2.S vaccine recipients, 5 placebo recipients and 8 SARS-CoV-2 convalescent individuals. General study outcomes and caveats: It was noted by the authors that total T cell responses may have been underestimated by the TCR breadth and depth analyses. After vaccination, substantial breadth of spike-specific CD8+ and CD4+ T cell responses was reported. Higher spike-specific TCR breadth was observed in Ad26.COV2.S recipients than in placebo recipients (P = 0.0014). Vaccine and placebo recipients had comparable non-spike TCR breadth, which fits with the vaccine containing only spike.

V and J lose 6 bases and 4 bases, and a span of 18 bases separates them. The germline V gene supplies CDR1 MNHEY and CDR2 SVGAGI. There are 15 amino acids in the CDR3, from cysteine to phenylalanine inclusive. The kept DNA is CDR3 alone, 45 bases in frame from the first base. Points on this clone: Its antigen remains unidentified. Base qualities were left out, and no much larger clone turns up one base away.

The time point label for this specimen denotes: individuals recovered from natural SARS-CoV-2 infection. TCRbeta CDR3 regions were sequenced with the immunoSEQ Assay. After extraction, genomic DNA underwent amplification by bias-controlled multiplex PCR, followed by high-throughput sequencing. Per the original workflow: To quantify the absolute abundance of every unique TCRbeta CDR3 region, sequences were collapsed and filtered. T cell fraction was estimated by normalization of TCRbeta template counts to usable DNA, with usable DNA being measured through amplification of reference genes present in all nucleated cells. Repertoire TCRs were annotated as SARS-CoV-2-specific when V gene, CDR3 amino acid sequence and J gene were exactly matched to a known reactive TCR set. The reference SARS-CoV-2 TCR set came from MIRA and was filtered for enrichment in COVID-19-positive ImmuneCODE repertoires, removing public or cross-reactive TCRs. Drawing on the MIRA antigens, annotated TCRs were analysed further at the level of specific ORF or position within ORF. Depth was the summed frequency of annotated unique rearrangements, while breadth was defined as annotated unique rearrangements over total unique productive rearrangements. TCR breadth was compared between groups using two-sided Wilcoxon rank-sum tests. TCRdb stores this immuneACCESS table with in-frame sequences only. Part of the clones is absent; in the studies checked, under half of the shortfall reflects unresolved V genes, and no reason is known for the rest. V, J and clone size were drawn from that table, and D and trimming were deduced from the DNA. The sample table shows hundreds of thousands of clones, and roughly 94% are seen once. In total, the top ten clones hold roughly 3.9% of the sample.

This receptor was taken from a human donor who had recovered from COVID-19. The material sequenced was peripheral blood, taken after recovery from COVID-19. The rearranged chain carries TRBV6-5 and TRBJ1-2; TRBD1 could be the D gene, as 6 bases match. The CDR3 region reads CASRGGGGGGYGYTF. In nucleotide form, the sequence is TGTGCCAGCAGGGGAGGAGGGGGAGGCGGCTATGGCTACACCTTC.